The present entry profiles one T cell receptor (beta chain) with its context. TCRdb's copy holds only in-frame clones and misses some; the assay was immunoSEQ multiplex PCR. The sample lists roughly 300,000 clones; around 90% were seen once. The data belong to a study of blood T cell repertoires in COVID-19. For the study at large: Samples representing acute and convalescent COVID-19 were sourced from the United States, Italy and Spain. T cells, B-cell-depleted T cells, or PBMCs supplied cDNA or gDNA.

The CDR3 is made up of 13 amino acids. J was trimmed by 8 bases and V by 7 bases; bases with no gene match: 9. Germline-derived CDR1 and CDR2 are SQVTM and ANQGSEA. The source material was peripheral blood. The chain joins TRBV29-1 to TRBJ1-4; 8 nucleotides agree with TRBD1. The receptor's source is a woman in her twenties or thirties with COVID-19, enrolled during active disease. The CDR3 protein is CSAAGQGTEKLFF. The DNA of the CDR3 is TGCAGCGCGGCAGGACAGGGCACGGAAAAACTGTTTTTT.